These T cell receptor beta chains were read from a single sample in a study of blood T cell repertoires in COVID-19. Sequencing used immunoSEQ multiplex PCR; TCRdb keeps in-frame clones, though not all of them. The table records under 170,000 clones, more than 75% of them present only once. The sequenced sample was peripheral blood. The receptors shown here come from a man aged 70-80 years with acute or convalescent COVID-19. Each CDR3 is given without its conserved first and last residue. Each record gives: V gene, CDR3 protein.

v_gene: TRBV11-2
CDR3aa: ASSLAGPVRDSIEEQY

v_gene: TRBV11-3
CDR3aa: ASSPRQGAGSPLH

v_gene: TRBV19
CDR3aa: ASRDRGRRSGANVLT

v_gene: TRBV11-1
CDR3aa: ASSTDRATYEQY

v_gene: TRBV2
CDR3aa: ASKAAVDYEQY

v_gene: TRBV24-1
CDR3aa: ATSEGGQGNYEQY

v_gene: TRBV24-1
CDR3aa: ATSDSGGIDTIY

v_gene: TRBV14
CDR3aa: ASSSFRDREYEQY

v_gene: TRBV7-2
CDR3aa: ASSKTGADNEQF

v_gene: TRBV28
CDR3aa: ASSLYGGVETQY

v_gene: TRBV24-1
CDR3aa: ATTPGVQETQY

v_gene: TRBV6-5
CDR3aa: ASSYYSRVNSPLH

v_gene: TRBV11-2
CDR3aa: ASSLNPEDGYT

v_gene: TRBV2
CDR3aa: ASRRGGGAPGETQY

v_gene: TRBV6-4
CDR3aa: ASSVGPVLGELF

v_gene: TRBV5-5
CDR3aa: ASSLGDDREHEQY

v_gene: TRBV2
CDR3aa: ASRDAGVNTEAF

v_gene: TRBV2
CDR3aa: ASSGLVSGRGEQF

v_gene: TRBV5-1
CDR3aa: ASSLDRGISPLH

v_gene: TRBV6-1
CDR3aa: ASSEVLRTGGNEQY